The next 27 T cell receptor beta chains were all read from a single sample in a study of cytomegalovirus exposure and HLA in healthy donors. The study ran its PCR with 60 Vbeta and 13 Jbeta primers. Some clones are missing from TCRdb's copy, which holds only in-frame ones; the method was immunoSEQ multiplex PCR. The table includes some 100,000 clones, over 65% detected once. Sequencing used PBMCs. These receptors were taken from a woman in her late teens or twenties in good health and CMV-seropositive.

This clone was detected only a few times. The chain carries TRBV5-1 and TRBJ2-5; tentative D call: TRBD1 (6 bases). Trimming cost V 5 bases and J 2 bases, with 16 bases left between them. CDR1 and CDR2 from the germline V gene are SGHRS and YFSETQ. The CDR3 runs 15 residues. The DNA of the CDR3 is TGCGCCAGCAGGATGGACCTGGGGGCTCAAGAGACCCAGTACTTC. Translated: CASRMDLGAQETQYF.

V gene TRBV25-1 combines with J gene TRBJ2-2; D may be TRBD2 (5 bases). The V and J ends lost 3 bases and 4 bases respectively, with 18 bases between them. Germline CDR1 MGHDK, CDR2 SYGVNS. The CDR3 spans 17 residues. The CDR3 DNA reads as TGTGCCAGCAGTGATAGAAGGGCCACTAGGAGCACCGGGGAGCTGTTTTTT. This encodes CASSDRRATRSTGELFF.

This sequence joins TRBV7-2 and TRBJ2-5; D may be TRBD2 (7 bases). CDR1 and CDR2 (germline): SGHTA, FQGNSA. CDR3 size: 14 residues. V was trimmed by 8 bases and J by 2 bases, leaving 15 bases between them. DNA for the CDR3: TGTGCCAGCCGGTGGGGGGGCCAGCAAGAGACCCAGTACTTC. Translation gives CASRWGGQQETQYF.

The chain joins TRBV5-6 to TRBJ1-3; 9 bases line up with TRBD1. The V and J ends lost 2 bases and 4 bases, in that order; junction bases with no gene match: 7. The germline CDR1 and CDR2 sequences are SGHDT and YYEEEE. The CDR3 has 16 residues. The CDR3 loop reads CASSFGQGKSGNTIYF. The CDR3, as DNA: TGTGCCAGCAGCTTTGGACAGGGGAAGTCAGGAAACACCATATATTTT.

The chain combines TRBV5-6 with TRBJ2-1; tentative D call: TRBD2 (5 bases). This CDR3 has 14 residues. With 2 bases removed from V and 1 base from J, the gap between germline ends came to 7 bases. Germline V CDR1 and CDR2: SGHDT, YYEEEE. The DNA of the CDR3 is TGTGCCAGCAGCTTCCCGGGGTCCTACAATGAGCAGTTCTTC. Its protein is CASSFPGSYNEQFF.

The gene calls are TRBV11-2 and TRBJ2-7; 7 bases fit TRBD2. The trim removed 6 bases at V and 1 base at J, leaving 0 bases unmatched. The length of the CDR3 is 12 residues. Germline V gene data show CDR1 as SGHAT and CDR2 as FQNNGV. The CDR3 DNA reads as TGTGCCAGCAGGCGGGGGTCCTACGAGCAGTACTTC. Its translation: CASRRGSYEQYF.

This chain joins TRBV11-2 and TRBJ2-7, with TRBD1 matching 7 bases. This CDR3 comprises 15 residues. V shed 1 base and J 3 bases; nucleotides not matched to a gene: 6. Germline-derived CDR1 and CDR2 are SGHAT and FQNNGV. CDR3 DNA: TGTGCCAGCAGCTTAGGGACAGGTTCAATCTACGAGCAGTACTTC. Its translation is CASSLGTGSIYEQYF. The full variable domain, with the rest looked up from reference TRBV11-2 and TRBJ2-7, is EAGVAQSPRYKIIEKRQSVAFWCNPISGHATLYWYQQILGQGPKLLIQFQNNGVVDDSQLPKDRFSAERLKGVDSTLKIQPAKLEDSAVYLCASSLGTGSIYEQYFGPGTRLTVT.

This clone has just one count. This chain links TRBV5-1 with TRBJ2-1; 14 bases match TRBD2. V was pared by 1 base and J by 6 bases, with 9 bases of the junction left unmatched. There are 18 residues in the CDR3. The germline V gene encodes CDR1 SGHRS and CDR2 YFSETQ. CDR3 residues: CASSLRTSGRINGNEQFF. The CDR3 bases are TGCGCCAGCAGCTTGCGGACTAGCGGGAGGATCAATGGCAATGAGCAGTTCTTC.

This rearrangement joins TRBV15 to TRBJ1-6; tentatively, D is TRBD1 (5 bases). V shed 6 bases and J shed 3 bases, with 6 bases lying between them. Germline-derived CDR1 and CDR2 are LNHNV and YYDKDF (reference sequence). This CDR3 is 13 amino acids long. Here the CDR3 reads CATRGLYNSPLHF. Here the CDR3 DNA reads TGTGCCACCAGGGGGCTCTATAATTCACCCCTCCACTTT.

This clone was found a few times. CDR3 nucleotides: TGTGCCAGCAGTTCAGACAGACGCTCCTACGAGCAGTACTTC. As protein: CASSSDRRSYEQYF. The chain uses TRBV28 and TRBJ2-7; D is possibly TRBD1 (5 bases). Germline V gene data show CDR1 as MDHEN and CDR2 as SYDVKM. The CDR3 has 14 residues. V lost 4 bases and J lost 0, with 10 bases in between.

The rearrangement joins TRBV5-6 to TRBJ1-2; TRBD1 matches 8 bases. The CDR3 is made up of 14 amino acids. Trimming removed 1 base from V and 2 bases from J; junction bases left unmatched: 1. CDR1 and CDR2 from the germline V gene are SGHDT and YYEEEE. DNA of the CDR3: TGTGCCAGCAGCTTGCAGGGGGCGAACTATGGCTACACCTTC. This gives the protein CASSLQGANYGYTF.

This rearrangement joins TRBV2 to TRBJ1-5, with 11 nucleotides matching TRBD1. The germline CDR1 and CDR2 sequences are SNHLY and FYNNEI. This CDR3 is built from 13 residues. The J segment lost 7 bases and the V segment lost 7 bases, leaving 3 bases of the junction unmatched. This CDR3 is CASTGQGGQPQHF. The CDR3 DNA reads as TGTGCCAGCACGGGACAGGGGGGCCAGCCCCAGCATTTT. Filled out from reference TRBV2 and TRBJ1-5, the complete variable domain reads EPEVTQTPSHQVTQMGQEVILRCVPISNHLYFYWYRQILGQKVEFLVSFYNNEISEKSEIFDDQFSVERPDGSNFTLKIRSTKLEDSAMYFCASTGQGGQPQHFGDGTRLSIL.

The gene calls are TRBV7-9 and TRBJ1-2, with TRBD1 identical over 7 bases. Germline CDR1 is SEHNR and CDR2 is FQNEAQ (reference sequence). V shed 0 bases and J 10 bases; nucleotides not matched to a gene: 8. The CDR3 consists of 14 residues. The CDR3 region has the DNA TGTGCCAGCAGCTTAGCGGGTACAGGGGAAGACTACACCTTC. This gives the protein CASSLAGTGEDYTF.

CDR3 nucleotide sequence: TGCGCCAGCAGCTTGACCGGGAATGAGCAGTTCTTC. It is translated as CASSLTGNEQFF. The rearrangement uses TRBV5-1 and TRBJ2-1; the D is unclear. Germline V gene data show CDR1 as SGHRS and CDR2 as YFSETQ. This CDR3 comprises 12 residues. V was pared by 1 base and J by 7 bases, with 6 bases between.

J is TRBJ1-1 and V is TRBV15; D not certain. Germline CDR1 LNHNV, CDR2 YYDKDF (reference sequence). The V end was cut by 0 bases, the J end by 5 bases, with 7 bases between. This CDR3 is built from 13 residues. In nucleotides, the CDR3 is TGTGCCACCAGCAGAGATCGGGTTACTGAAGCTTTCTTT. Protein sequence: CATSRDRVTEAFF.

V gene TRBV4-2 combines with J gene TRBJ2-3; tentatively, D is TRBD2 (9 bases). The CDR3 extends over 18 amino acids. The V end was cut by 1 base, the J end by 6 bases, with 23 bases between. Germline V gene sequence: CDR1 LGHNA, CDR2 YNFKEQ. The CDR3 DNA reads as TGTGCCAGCAGCCAAGGACAGGGGTTGGGCGGGAGGGGCGATACGCAGTATTTT. As protein: CASSQGQGLGGRGDTQYF.

This clone was seen a few times. The chain joins TRBV5-1 to TRBJ2-7, with 8 nucleotides matching TRBD1. The CDR3 spans 13 residues. With V trimmed by 1 base and J by 6 bases, 3 bases remained unmatched. The V gene's germline CDR1 is SGHRS and CDR2 YFSETQ. The chain's CDR3 is CASSLRQGSEQYF. In nucleotides, the CDR3 is TGCGCCAGCAGCTTGCGACAGGGGAGCGAGCAGTACTTC.

The chain recombines TRBV6-6 with TRBJ1-2, with TRBD1 matching over 12 bases. The trim removed 8 bases at V and 4 bases at J, leaving 11 bases unmatched. There are 16 residues in the CDR3. The germline gives CDR1 MNHNY, CDR2 SVGAGI (reference sequence). CDR3 DNA sequence: TGTGCCAGCGGCTTGGGACAGGGGGCGCCGGTCTATGGCTACACCTTC. Protein sequence: CASGLGQGAPVYGYTF.

The chain is built from TRBV19 and TRBJ1-5, with TRBD1 as a possible D gene (5 bases). Trimming cost V 3 bases and J 4 bases, with 13 bases left between them. CDR1 is LNHDA, CDR2 SQIVND, per germline (reference sequence). This CDR3 is 15 amino acids long. The CDR3: CASSIVERGNQPQHF. CDR3 nucleotides: TGTGCCAGTAGTATTGTTGAAAGGGGTAATCAGCCCCAGCATTTT. Drawing the rest from reference TRBV19 and TRBJ1-5, the complete variable domain is DGGITQSPKYLFRKEGQNVTLSCEQNLNHDAMYWYRQDPGQGLRLIYYSQIVNDFQKGDIAEGYSVSREKKESFPLTVTSAQKNPTAFYLCASSIVERGNQPQHFGDGTRLSIL.

The gene calls are TRBV9 and TRBJ2-1; 7 bases map to TRBD1. J gave up 0 bases and V 4 bases, and 10 bases lay outside the gene matches. Germline CDR1 and CDR2: SGDLS and YYNGEE. This CDR3 comprises 17 residues. The CDR3 coding sequence is TGTGCCAGCAGCACAAGGACAGGCTTAGCCTCCTACAATGAGCAGTTCTTC. Protein product: CASSTRTGLASYNEQFF.

The chain is built from TRBV5-4 and TRBJ2-5, with 10 positions matching TRBD2. This CDR3 has 17 amino acids. V trimming: 0 bases; J trimming: 5 bases; junction bases outside the gene matches: 10. The germline V gene encodes CDR1 SGHNT and CDR2 YYREEE (reference sequence). The CDR3 sequence: CASSLGGAGGVWETQYF. The CDR3 DNA is TGTGCCAGCAGCTTGGGGGGAGCGGGAGGGGTCTGGGAGACCCAGTACTTC.

The V and J genes are TRBV9 and TRBJ1-1; 7 nucleotides agree with TRBD1. CDR1 and CDR2 from the germline V gene are SGDLS and YYNGEE. The CDR3 consists of 15 residues. The V gene end was trimmed by 2 bases and the J gene end by 5 bases; junction bases not matched to a gene: 9. The CDR3 DNA reads TGTGCCAGCAGCGTCACAGGGGCGGGGGGGACTGAAGCTTTCTTT. Protein: CASSVTGAGGTEAFF.

The rearrangement uses TRBV2 and TRBJ1-2, with TRBD1 matching 11 bases. Trimming cost V 3 bases and J 4 bases; bases outside gene matches: 1. This CDR3 comprises 14 residues. Germline CDR1 reads SNHLY; CDR2 reads FYNNEI. Written as DNA, the CDR3 is TGTGCCAGCAGTGAGGACAGGGGGCTCTATGGCTACACCTTC. It codes for CASSEDRGLYGYTF. The full variable domain, rest sourced from reference TRBV2 and TRBJ1-2, is EPEVTQTPSHQVTQMGQEVILRCVPISNHLYFYWYRQILGQKVEFLVSFYNNEISEKSEIFDDQFSVERPDGSNFTLKIRSTKLEDSAMYFCASSEDRGLYGYTFGSGTRLTVV.

The J gene is TRBJ1-1, the V gene TRBV29-1, with D possibly matching TRBD1 (6 bases). This CDR3 comprises 14 residues. Trimming removed 1 base from V and 6 bases from J, with 15 bases in between. Germline assignment: CDR1 SQVTM and CDR2 ANQGSEA. The CDR3 sequence: CSVEGTGISAEAFF. As DNA, the CDR3 is TGCAGCGTTGAAGGTACAGGGATTTCAGCTGAAGCTTTCTTT.

The chain links TRBV7-2 to TRBJ2-7, with 7 bases identical to TRBD1. Per germline, CDR1 SGHTA and CDR2 FQGNSA. After removal of 1 base from V and 1 base from J, the junction contained 4 bases not matched to a gene. CDR3 length: 15 residues. The CDR3 is CASSLGQGRSYEQYF. Here the CDR3 DNA reads TGTGCCAGCAGCTTAGGACAGGGTCGTTCCTACGAGCAGTACTTC.

J is TRBJ2-5 and V is TRBV29-1; 8 positions agree with TRBD1. The assigned J gene may be wrong: the sequence end matches TRBJ2-7 better. The CDR3 is 13 residues long. Germline loops: CDR1 SQVTM, CDR2 ANQGSEA. The CDR3 DNA sequence: TGCAGCGTTGAGACGGACAGGGAGCACGAGCAGTACTTC. Protein sequence: CSVETDREHEQYF.

V gene TRBV5-8 combines with J gene TRBJ2-5; 8 nucleotides agree with TRBD1. CDR3 length: 15 residues. In germline, CDR1 is SGHTS, CDR2 YDEGEE. Unmatched junction bases numbered 8, after V lost 2 bases and J lost 5 bases. The CDR3 DNA is TGTGCCAGCAGCTTCTCAGGGGGCGGGTTTGAGACCCAGTACTTC. Translated: CASSFSGGGFETQYF.